A single sample is the source of the 14 T cell receptor beta chains below, sequenced in a study of OX40 agonist ivuxolimab in advanced cancers. Profiling relied on immunoSEQ multiplex PCR, and the TCRdb table lists in-frame clones only, not all of them. The sample holds about 68,000 clones, 90% to 95% seen once. The specimen was CD4+ or CD8+ T cells sorted from blood, collected in a trial of the OX40 agonist ivuxolimab. These receptors came from an adult with an advanced solid tumor such as melanoma, head and neck, liver or kidney cancer.

A remark on this clone: Sequence at one end of the junction differs from germline and may be a read error. Distinct nucleotide sequences in the sample also encode this CDR3. This rearrangement joins TRBV7-6 to TRBJ1-1; 8 bases are shared with TRBD1. Germline assignment: CDR1 SGHVS and CDR2 FNYEAQ. The CDR3 sequence is 16 residues long. The CDR3 reads CASSLGQGATNTEAFF. The CDR3 DNA reads as TGTGCCAGCAGCTTAGGGCAGGGGGCAACGAACACTGAAGCCTTCTTT.

The V and J genes are TRBV29-1 and TRBJ2-1; 9 bases match TRBD2. V lost 7 bases and J lost 4; bases outside the gene matches: 17. CDR1 is SQVTM and CDR2 is ANQGSEA in the germline V gene. The CDR3 loop spans 17 amino acids. In DNA form, the CDR3 reads TGCAGCGGTACAAGAGACGGCCTAGCGGGGACGTACAATGAGCAGTTCTTC. It encodes CSGTRDGLAGTYNEQFF.

The chain employs TRBV12-5 and TRBJ1-6; no reliable D call. Germline loops: CDR1 LGHNT, CDR2 FRNRAP. The V gene lost 0 bases and the J gene lost 4 bases, with 10 bases spanning the gap. This CDR3 has 16 amino acids. This CDR3 is CASGLVGGQYNSPLHF. In DNA form, the CDR3 reads TGTGCTAGTGGTTTGGTAGGCGGGCAGTATAATTCACCCCTCCACTTT.

The chain recombines TRBV6-1 with TRBJ1-3; tentative D call: TRBD1 (6 bases). The V end lost 6 bases, the J end lost 0 bases, and 12 bases lay between the germline ends. This CDR3 spans 15 amino acids. Germline lookup yields CDR1 MNHNS and CDR2 SASEGT. CDR3 in amino acids: CASSRDTSSGNTIYF. The CDR3 DNA is TGTGCCAGCAGCCGGGACACCAGCTCTGGAAACACCATATATTTT.

The chain uses TRBV5-3 and TRBJ1-2, with D possibly TRBD1 on 5 matching bases. TRBV5-3 is marked as an open reading frame, function uncertain. This CDR3 spans 13 amino acids. V lost 8 bases, J lost 10 bases, and 21 bases lay in between. The CDR3 DNA reads as TGTGCCAGCAGCCAAGGATCCGGGGGAGTCTACACCTTC. Protein sequence: CASSQGSGGVYTF.

V and J are TRBV5-4 and TRBJ1-1; D uncertain. V lost 1 base and J 0 bases, leaving 13 bases between the germline ends. Germline assignment: CDR1 SGHNT and CDR2 YYREEE (reference sequence). This CDR3 has 16 amino acids. This CDR3 reads CASSLRPDLMNTEAFF. CDR3 sequence (DNA): TGTGCCAGCAGCTTGCGGCCGGACTTAATGAACACTGAAGCTTTCTTT.

The chain uses TRBV6-1 and TRBJ2-4; D is undetermined. From germline, CDR1 is MNHNS and CDR2 SASEGT. The CDR3 has 18 amino acids. V was clipped by 2 bases and J by 0 bases, with 17 bases between them. DNA for the CDR3: TGTGCCAGCAGTGAAAGCCGGGCACGGCAGGTAGCCAAAAACATTCAGTACTTC. It yields the protein CASSESRARQVAKNIQYF.

The genes are TRBV6-6 and TRBJ1-2; D might be TRBD1 (5 bases). Deletions cut 0 bases from V and 2 bases from J, with 10 bases between. Germline-derived CDR1 and CDR2 are MNHNY and SVGAGI (reference sequence). The CDR3 runs 15 residues. CDR3 amino acids: CASSYSLGDNYGYTF. CDR3 DNA: TGTGCCAGCAGTTACTCGCTTGGGGACAACTATGGCTACACCTTC.

The rearrangement uses TRBV28 and TRBJ2-2, with D hard to call. V was trimmed by 3 bases and J by 0 bases, leaving 14 bases between them. Germline CDR1 reads MDHEN; CDR2 reads SYDVKM. CDR3 length: 17 amino acids. The CDR3 DNA sequence: TGTGCCAGCAGTTTTCCTACGGACCTCTCGAACACCGGGGAGCTGTTTTTT. Translation: CASSFPTDLSNTGELFF.

V usage is TRBV19 and J usage is TRBJ2-5; the D call may be TRBD1 or TRBD2 (5 bases each). V was clipped by 1 base and J by 1 base, with 7 bases between them. This CDR3 spans 14 amino acids. Germline V CDR1 and CDR2: LNHDA, SQIVND (reference sequence). CDR3 nucleotide sequence: TGTGCCAGTAGTATAGGAGGGGCCCAAGAGACCCAGTACTTC. Amino acids: CASSIGGAQETQYF.

This rearrangement joins TRBV19 to TRBJ1-5, with D possibly matching TRBD1 (6 bases). The V and J ends lost 5 bases and 0 bases respectively, with 17 bases between them. From germline, CDR1 is LNHDA and CDR2 SQIVND (reference sequence). The CDR3 is made up of 17 amino acids. CDR3 coding DNA: TGTGCCAGTAGTCCAAGGACAGTAAGGTCTAGCAATCAGCCCCAGCATTTT. Its translation is CASSPRTVRSSNQPQHF.

This chain links TRBV28 with TRBJ2-1; the match to TRBD2 covers 10 bases. The length of the CDR3 is 14 residues. The germline CDR1 and CDR2 sequences are MDHEN and SYDVKM. The V and J ends lost 6 bases and 5 bases, in that order; junction bases with no gene match: 4. The CDR3 coding sequence is TGTGCCAGCAGCCAACTAGCGGGGAACAATGAGCAGTTCTTC. It yields the protein CASSQLAGNNEQFF.

The chain uses TRBV11-2 and TRBJ2-3, with 10 bases lining up with TRBD2. The CDR3 runs 14 residues. Germline V gene data show CDR1 as SGHAT and CDR2 as FQNNGV. The junction had 4 bases not matched to a gene; V was cut back by 5 bases and J by 5 bases. CDR3 sequence: CASSPAGGEDTQYF. DNA of the CDR3: TGTGCCAGCAGCCCAGCGGGGGGGGAAGATACGCAGTATTTT.

V gene TRBV11-2 combines with J gene TRBJ2-5; 15 nucleotides agree with TRBD2. CDR1 and CDR2 (germline): SGHAT, FQNNGV. Unmatched junction bases numbered 7, after V lost 10 bases and J lost 4 bases. This CDR3 comprises 15 residues. The CDR3 protein is CANSRTSGRGETQYF. As DNA, the CDR3 is TGTGCCAATTCAAGGACTAGCGGGAGGGGAGAGACCCAGTACTTC.